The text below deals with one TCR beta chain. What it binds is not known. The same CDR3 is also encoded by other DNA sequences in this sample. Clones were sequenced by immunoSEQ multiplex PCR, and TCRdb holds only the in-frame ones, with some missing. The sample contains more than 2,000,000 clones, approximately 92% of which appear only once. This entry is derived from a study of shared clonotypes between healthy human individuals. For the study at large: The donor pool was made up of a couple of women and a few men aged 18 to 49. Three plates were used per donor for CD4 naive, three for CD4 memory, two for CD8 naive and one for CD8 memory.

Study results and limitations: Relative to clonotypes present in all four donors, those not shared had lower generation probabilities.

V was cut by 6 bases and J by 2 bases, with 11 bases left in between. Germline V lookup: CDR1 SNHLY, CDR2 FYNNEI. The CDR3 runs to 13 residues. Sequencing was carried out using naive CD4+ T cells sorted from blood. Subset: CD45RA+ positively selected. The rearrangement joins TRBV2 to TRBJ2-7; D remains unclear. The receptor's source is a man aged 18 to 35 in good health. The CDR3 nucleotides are TGTGCCAGCAGCCCCACTGGGACCTACGAGCAGTACTTC. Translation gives CASSPTGTYEQYF. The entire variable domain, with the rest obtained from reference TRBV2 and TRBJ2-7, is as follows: EPEVTQTPSHQVTQMGQEVILRCVPISNHLYFYWYRQILGQKVEFLVSFYNNEISEKSEIFDDQFSVERPDGSNFTLKIRSTKLEDSAMYFCASSPTGTYEQYFGPGTRLTVT.